This T cell receptor beta chain was identified in a study of shared clonotypes between healthy human individuals. This clone was counted between two and nine times. The same CDR3 arises from other DNA sequences in this sample as well. CDR1 is SGHRS and CDR2 is YFSETQ in the germline V gene. V was clipped by 0 bases and J by 4 bases, with 7 bases between them. The CDR3 covers 13 residues. Generated by immunoSEQ multiplex PCR, the TCRdb table keeps only in-frame clones and is missing some. Of approximately 2.3 million clones in the sample, approximately 93% were seen once. Sequencing was done on a sample of naive CD4+ T cells from PBMCs. Subset of the sample: CD45RA+ positively selected. This chain connects TRBV5-1 to TRBJ2-5; possibly TRBD1 for D (6 bases). This sequence was found in a man younger than 30 in good health. Some clones in this sample may be carry-over from other donors' samples. CDR3 in DNA: TGCGCCAGCAGCTTGGAAGGGGGAGAGACCCAGTACTTC. Its protein is CASSLEGGETQYF.